The rows below give T cell receptor beta chains drawn from one sample of a study of memory CD4+ T cells and cytomegalovirus serostatus. The method was immunoSEQ multiplex PCR; TCRdb's version includes in-frame clones alone and lacks a portion of them. The sample has tens of thousands of clones; approximately 80% are singletons. Sample: memory CD4+ T cells from blood. The receptors were sampled from an adult in good health and CMV-seronegative. Each CDR3 is given with its conserved first and last residue. D genes are given only for firm matches. Not every row has a clone size; where given, it reads once, few, many or a size class.

size	J	D	V	CDR3	DNA
NA	TRBJ1-5	NA	TRBV10-3	CAISERQDQPQHF	TGTGCCATCAGTGAGCGTCAGGATCAGCCCCAGCATTTT
NA	TRBJ1-3	NA	TRBV11-2	CASSLSRLAPGNTIYF	TGTGCCAGCAGCTTATCTCGCTTGGCACCAGGAAACACCATATATTTT
NA	TRBJ2-7	TRBD2	TRBV30	CAWSVKTSGSLKQYF	TGTGCCTGGAGTGTAAAGACTAGCGGGAGCTTGAAGCAGTACTTC
NA	TRBJ2-7	NA	TRBV6-6	CASRQGPYEQYF	TGTGCCAGCAGACAGGGTCCCTACGAGCAGTACTTC
NA	TRBJ1-5	NA	TRBV15	CATSRENQPQHF	TGTGCCACCAGCAGAGAGAATCAGCCCCAGCATTTT
NA	TRBJ1-2	TRBD1	TRBV5-6	CASSGRQGVGYTF	TGTGCCAGCAGCGGAAGACAGGGAGTCGGCTACACCTTC
NA	TRBJ2-1	NA	TRBV5-4	CASSLRGGYNEQFF	TGTGCCAGCAGCTTAAGAGGGGGGTACAATGAGCAGTTCTTC
NA	TRBJ2-3	TRBD2	TRBV6-5	CASSYALAGVPQYF	TGTGCCAGCAGTTACGCCCTAGCGGGAGTGCCGCAGTATTTT
NA	TRBJ2-3	NA	TRBV9	CASSVRAASTDTQYF	TGTGCCAGCAGCGTGCGAGCGGCTAGCACAGATACGCAGTATTTT
NA	TRBJ1-2	NA	TRBV10-3	CAITAGAGGYTF	TGTGCCATCACAGCAGGGGCAGGGGGCTACACCTTC
NA	TRBJ1-1	NA	TRBV23-1	CASSQLPTEAFF	TGCGCCAGCAGTCAATTGCCCACTGAAGCTTTCTTT
NA	TRBJ2-7	NA	TRBV7-4	CASSRTRYSSYEQYF	TGTGCCAGCAGCCGGACGCGTTATAGCTCCTACGAGCAGTACTTC
NA	TRBJ1-2	TRBD1	TRBV7-9	CASSSAGQEAGYTF	TGTGCCAGCAGCTCTGCCGGACAGGAGGCGGGCTACACCTTC
NA	TRBJ1-2	NA	TRBV4-1	CASSQGQGRNYGYTF	TGCGCCAGCAGCCAAGGTCAGGGGCGGAACTATGGCTACACCTTC
NA	TRBJ2-4	NA	TRBV7-2	CASSQNLGGKNIQYF	TGTGCCAGCAGCCAGAACTTGGGTGGCAAAAACATTCAGTACTTC
NA	TRBJ2-1	TRBD2	TRBV11-2	CASSLSSGNAYNEQFF	TGTGCCAGCAGCTTATCGAGCGGGAACGCCTACAATGAGCAGTTCTTC
NA	TRBJ2-1	NA	TRBV10-2	CASSPSRAYNEQFF	TGCGCCAGCAGCCCGTCACGGGCCTACAATGAGCAGTTCTTC
NA	TRBJ1-4	NA	TRBV19	CASSRNRATNEKLFF	TGTGCCAGTAGTAGGAACAGGGCCACTAATGAAAAACTGTTTTTT
NA	TRBJ2-7	TRBD2	TRBV27	CASRRTSGSYEQYF	TGTGCCAGCAGACGGACTAGCGGCTCCTACGAGCAGTACTTC
NA	TRBJ2-4	TRBD1	TRBV11-2	CASSLDRGIQYF	TGTGCCAGCAGCCTCGACAGGGGCATTCAGTACTTC
NA	TRBJ1-4	NA	TRBV11-2	CASSKIGENEKLFF	TGTGCCAGCAGCAAAATAGGGGAAAATGAAAAACTGTTTTTT
few	TRBJ2-5	TRBD2	TRBV7-8	CASSLRLAGQETQYF	TGTGCCAGCAGCTTACGGCTAGCGGGTCAAGAGACCCAGTACTTC
once	TRBJ1-1	NA	TRBV13	CASSLPVRGNTEAFF	TGTGCCAGCAGCTTACCAGTCAGGGGAAACACTGAAGCTTTCTTT
NA	TRBJ2-7	NA	TRBV4-2	CASSQGLASWQYF	TGTGCCAGCAGCCAAGGTTTGGCTAGCTGGCAGTACTTC
few	TRBJ2-7	TRBD1	TRBV4-1	CASSLTFGQGARKQYF	TGCGCCAGCAGCTTAACGTTCGGACAGGGGGCCCGTAAGCAGTACTTC
NA	TRBJ1-2	TRBD1	TRBV27	CASSLQGEGGYTF	TGTGCCAGCAGTTTACAGGGGGAAGGTGGCTACACCTTC
NA	TRBJ1-1	NA	TRBV7-2	CASSFGGAEAFF	TGTGCCAGCAGCTTCGGGGGAGCTGAAGCTTTCTTT
NA	TRBJ2-7	TRBD1	TRBV18	CASSPSGQTYEQYF	TGTGCCAGCTCACCGTCGGGACAGACCTACGAGCAGTACTTC
NA	TRBJ1-2	TRBD1	TRBV30	CAWSLPGQKNYGYTF	TGTGCCTGGAGTCTTCCGGGACAGAAGAACTATGGCTACACCTTC
NA	TRBJ2-1	TRBD1	TRBV27	CASSLYTGGWGEQFF	TGTGCCAGCAGTTTATATACAGGGGGCTGGGGTGAGCAGTTCTTC
NA	TRBJ2-5	NA	TRBV5-1	CASSLITGQETQYF	TGCGCCAGCAGCCTGATCACAGGGCAAGAGACCCAGTACTTC